The entry below describes one T cell receptor beta chain. Its antigen is currently unknown. Built from TCR beta cDNA, the libraries had unique molecular identifiers in them. In TCRdb, the PCR reads were re-called with MiXCR into one record per CDR3 protein. Of 550,000 to 700,000 distinct CDR3 sequences in the sample, around 44% were seen once. With 4 bases clipped from V and 0 bases from J, the junction kept 13 bases outside the gene matches. The germline V gene has CDR1 SGHTA and CDR2 FQGNSA. The CDR3 runs 20 residues. The record originates from a study of post-analysis software for immune sequencing data. General study points: Batch-matched samples strongly co-clustered by F measure. TRBV5-6, TRBV5-1 and TRBV20-1 were among a few TRBV segments more frequent in patients than controls.

The TCR sequence derives from a girl aged 10 to 17 with multiple sclerosis. Sequenced material: blood. V gene TRBV7-2 combines with J gene TRBJ2-3, with TRBD2 identical over 13 bases. The CDR3 sequence is CASSSPAGLAGADSTDTQYF. The CDR3, as DNA: TGTGCCAGCAGCTCACCTGCCGGACTAGCGGGGGCGGATAGCACAGATACGCAGTATTTT.